One sample yielded the 9 T cell receptor beta chains listed below, sequenced in a study of blood T cell repertoires in COVID-19. Sequenced by immunoSEQ multiplex PCR; TCRdb stores in-frame clones only, minus some. This sample carries approximately 250,000 clones, about 88% of them seen once, and the ten largest clones take over 5%. The sample was peripheral blood. These receptors came from a woman aged 60 to 75 with COVID-19, enrolled during active disease.

The chain employs TRBV6-2 or TRBV6-3 and TRBJ2-5; D is ambiguous. Trimming shortened V by 5 bases and J by 3 bases, and 10 bases separated the two germline ends. The V gene's germline CDR1 is MNHEY and CDR2 SVGEGT. The CDR3 sequence is 13 residues long. The CDR3 loop is CASSISRKETQYF. Written as DNA, the CDR3 is TGTGCCAGCAGTATATCTAGAAAAGAGACCCAGTACTTC.

The chain is built from TRBV3-1 (or the pseudogene TRBV3-2) and TRBJ1-1; D gene uncertain. The CDR3 runs 15 residues. Germline assignment: CDR1 LGHDT and CDR2 YNNKEL (reference sequence). V lost 8 bases, J lost 4 bases, and 20 bases lay in between. CDR3 sequence reads: CASVQGRQPPTEAFF. As DNA, the CDR3 is TGTGCCAGCGTCCAAGGGAGGCAACCTCCCACTGAAGCTTTCTTT.

The rearrangement links TRBV28 to TRBJ1-3; TRBD1 matches 9 bases. The V gene's germline CDR1 is MDHEN and CDR2 SYDVKM. The CDR3 runs 15 residues. The trim removed 8 bases at V and 4 bases at J, leaving 9 bases unmatched. CDR3 loop: CASRNTGGYGNTIYF. The CDR3, as DNA: TGTGCCAGCCGTAATACAGGGGGCTACGGAAACACCATATATTTT.

The rearrangement links TRBV7-3 to TRBJ2-1; D is unclear. V was clipped by 2 bases and J by 0 bases, with 11 bases between them. The CDR3 is made up of 16 amino acids. Germline CDR1 reads SGHTA; CDR2 reads FQGTGA. CDR3 residues: CASSLSRVGSYNEQFF. The CDR3 nucleotides read TGTGCCAGCAGCTTATCTCGGGTGGGCTCCTACAATGAGCAGTTCTTC.

V usage is TRBV28 and J usage is TRBJ1-4, with 9 bases aligning to TRBD1. CDR1 MDHEN and CDR2 SYDVKM come from the germline V gene. V shed 4 bases, J shed 6 bases, and the junction held 9 bases outside the gene matches. CDR3 length: 16 residues. The CDR3 spells CASSSAIQGAHEKLFF. The CDR3 DNA follows: TGTGCCAGCAGTTCAGCTATACAGGGGGCGCATGAAAAACTGTTTTTT.

This clone has a handful of counts. The V gene is TRBV30, the J gene TRBJ1-2; maybe TRBD1 (6 bases). This CDR3 is built from 13 residues. V lost 4 bases to trimming and J lost 3 bases, with 12 bases between them. Germline CDR1 and CDR2: GTSNPN and SVGIG (reference sequence). The CDR3 nucleotides read TGTGCCTGGATAAGGGGGTCGCACTATGGCTACACCTTC. Translating it yields CAWIRGSHYGYTF.

This chain uses TRBV7-2 with TRBJ2-7; D is perhaps TRBD1 (6 bases). The CDR3 runs 13 residues. CDR1 and CDR2 (germline): SGHTA, FQGNSA. The germline V and J ends were trimmed by 5 bases and 6 bases, with 14 bases remaining between them. In nucleotides, the CDR3 is TGTGCCAGCAGCGCACTACAGGGCGGCGAGCAGTACTTC. This gives the protein CASSALQGGEQYF.

The J gene is TRBJ2-1, the V gene TRBV4-1, with unresolved D. There are 13 residues in the CDR3. The V gene's germline CDR1 is MGHRA and CDR2 YSYEKL. The V gene lost 1 base and the J gene lost 7 bases, with 8 bases spanning the gap. The CDR3 spells CASSQVPQNEQFF. The CDR3 DNA is TGCGCCAGCAGCCAAGTCCCGCAGAATGAGCAGTTCTTC.

The genes are TRBV18 and TRBJ1-2; 10 bases match TRBD1. Germline V gene data show CDR1 as KGHSH and CDR2 as LQKENI. V trimming: 0 bases; J trimming: 7 bases; junction bases outside the gene matches: 8. This CDR3 has 16 amino acids. CDR3 sequence (DNA): TGTGCCAGCTCACCACCGGGACAGGGGCTTCTAAGTGGCTACACCTTC. This codes for CASSPPGQGLLSGYTF.